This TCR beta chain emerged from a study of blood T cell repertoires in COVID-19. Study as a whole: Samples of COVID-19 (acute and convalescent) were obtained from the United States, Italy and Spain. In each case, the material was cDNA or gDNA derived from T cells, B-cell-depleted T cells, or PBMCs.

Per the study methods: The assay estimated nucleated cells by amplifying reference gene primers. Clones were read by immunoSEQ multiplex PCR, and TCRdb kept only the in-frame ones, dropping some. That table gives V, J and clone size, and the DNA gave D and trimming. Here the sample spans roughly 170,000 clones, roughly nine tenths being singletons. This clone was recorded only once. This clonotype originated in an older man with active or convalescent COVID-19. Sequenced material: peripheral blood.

The CDR3: CASSPATGNQPQHF. The CDR3 coding sequence is TGTGCCAGCAGTCCCGCCACAGGGAATCAGCCCCAGCATTTT. V usage is TRBV28 and J usage is TRBJ1-5; D might be TRBD1 (6 bases). The CDR3 spans 14 residues. Trimming cost V 5 bases and J 4 bases, with 12 bases left between them. Looked up from germline, CDR1 is MDHEN and CDR2 is SYDVKM. Using reference TRBV28 and TRBJ1-5 for the parts outside the CDR3, the full variable domain is DVKVTQSSRYLVKRTGEKVFLECVQDMDHENMFWYRQDPGLGLRLIYFSYDVKMKEKGDIPEGYSVSREKKERFSLILESASTNQTSMYLCASSPATGNQPQHFGDGTRLSIL.